The clone carrying this T cell receptor (beta chain) was detected once. These data are taken from a study of blood T cell repertoires in COVID-19. Study-level background: Sites across the United States, Italy and Spain contributed samples from acute and convalescent COVID-19.

Germline CDR1 is SGHTA and CDR2 is FQGNSA. This CDR3 has 14 amino acids. The ends lost 4 bases at V and 11 bases at J; junction bases unmatched: 5. As originally analysed: Amplification of reference gene primers provided the estimated nucleated cell counts. TCRdb's table, derived via immunoSEQ multiplex PCR, lists solely in-frame clones and lacks some. That table furnishes V, J and clone size, whereas the DNA furnished D and trimming. The sample holds approximately 50,000 clones, around four fifths seen once. The origin of this receptor is a man in his sixties or seventies with active COVID-19. The chain carries TRBV7-2 and TRBJ2-3, with 14 positions matching TRBD2. Material for sequencing was peripheral blood. The CDR3 DNA sequence: TGTGCCAGCAGCTCGACTAGCGGGGGGGCTCGGCAGTATTTT. Translation: CASSSTSGGARQYF.